This T cell receptor (beta chain) was recorded in a study of molecular identifiers for immune sequencing clone quantification. TCRdb analysed the PCR reads with MiXCR anew, one entry per CDR3 protein. The repertoire includes about 320,000 distinct CDR3 sequences, about 23% of them detected once, and roughly 0.7% sits in the top ten. Trimming took 4 bases from V and 3 from J; bases not matched to a gene: 6. This CDR3 spans 14 amino acids. CDR1 and CDR2 (germline): SQVTM, ANQGSEA. Libraries of naive CD8 cells were prepared from around 20,000 to 1,000,000 sorted cells using 10%, 30% or 50% RNA. This clonotype was observed at least ten times.

The sequence was collected from a human donor in good health. Some libraries in this study had Jurkat cell RNA spiked in. Material: naive CD8+ T cells from blood, with Jurkat cell RNA spiked in. Stated subset: FACS-sorted CD8+CD4-CCR7+CD45RA+ naive T cells. The chain links TRBV29-1 to TRBJ2-7; 10 bases align to TRBD1. The CDR3 nucleotides read TGCAGCGTTGCCGCGACAGGGGGCGGCTACGAGCAGTACTTC. Protein sequence: CSVAATGGGYEQYF.